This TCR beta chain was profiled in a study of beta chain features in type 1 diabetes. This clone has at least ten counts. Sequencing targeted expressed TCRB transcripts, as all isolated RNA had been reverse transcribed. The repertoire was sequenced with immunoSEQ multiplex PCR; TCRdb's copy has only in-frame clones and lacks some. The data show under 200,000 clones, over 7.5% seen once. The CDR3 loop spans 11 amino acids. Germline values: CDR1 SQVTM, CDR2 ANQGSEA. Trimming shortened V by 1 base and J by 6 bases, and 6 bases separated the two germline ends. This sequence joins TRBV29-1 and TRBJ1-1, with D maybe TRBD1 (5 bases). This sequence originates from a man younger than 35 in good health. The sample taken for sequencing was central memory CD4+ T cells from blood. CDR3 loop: CSVEVGAEAFF. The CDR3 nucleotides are TGCAGCGTTGAAGTAGGGGCTGAAGCTTTCTTT.